This passage covers 4 T cell receptor beta chains from one sample sequenced in a study of OX40 agonist ivuxolimab in advanced cancers. Profiling relied on immunoSEQ multiplex PCR, and the TCRdb table lists in-frame clones only, not all of them. The top ten hold approximately 0.69% of the sample, which has about 110,000 clones, 80% to 95% seen once. The source was CD4+ or CD8+ T cells sorted from blood, collected in a trial of the OX40 agonist ivuxolimab. The source of these receptors is an adult with an advanced solid tumor such as melanoma, head and neck, liver or kidney cancer.

As for this clone: Other DNA sequences in the same sample also yield this CDR3. The rearrangement joins TRBV9 to TRBJ1-1; unclear D gene. The CDR3 has 13 amino acids. V lost 0 bases and J 2 bases, leaving 5 bases between the germline ends. Germline-derived CDR1 and CDR2 are SGDLS and YYNGEE. The CDR3 reads CASSVAGNTEAFF. Here the CDR3 DNA reads TGTGCCAGCAGCGTAGCCGGCAACACTGAAGCTTTCTTT. Filled out from reference TRBV9 and TRBJ1-1, the complete variable domain reads DSGVTQTPKHLITATGQRVTLRCSPRSGDLSVYWYQQSLDQGLQFLIQYYNGEERAKGNILERFSAQQFPDLHSELNLSSLELGDSALYFCASSVAGNTEAFFGQGTRLTVV.

V usage is TRBV6-6 and J usage is TRBJ2-3, with 10 bases lining up with TRBD1. The V gene's germline CDR1 is MNHNY and CDR2 SVGAGI (reference sequence). The CDR3 is 15 amino acids. V lost 7 bases to trimming and J lost 5 bases; unmatched junction nucleotides: 9. The CDR3 protein is CASTYLGQGGDTQYF. DNA of the CDR3: TGTGCCAGCACCTACCTCGGACAGGGGGGAGATACGCAGTATTTT.

CDR3 nucleotides: TGTGCCAGCAGCGAAGGAGTGGGGGATACGCAGTATTTT. Its protein product is CASSEGVGDTQYF. This chain connects TRBV7-3 to TRBJ2-3; D gene ambiguous. V was trimmed by 5 bases and J by 6 bases, leaving 12 bases between them. This CDR3 is built from 13 residues. Germline values: CDR1 SGHTA, CDR2 FQGTGA.

The J gene is TRBJ2-1, the V gene TRBV27; D uncertain. The CDR3 covers 16 residues. Trimming took 3 bases from V and 8 from J, leaving 20 bases between them. The germline CDR1 and CDR2 sequences are MNHEY and SMNVEV (reference sequence). CDR3 in amino acids: CASSFLPVGLHDEQFF. CDR3 DNA sequence: TGTGCCAGCAGTTTCCTTCCCGTGGGATTACATGATGAGCAGTTCTTC.